The next 2 T cell receptor beta chains were all read from a single sample in a study of cytotoxic CD8 clonotypes in ibrutinib-treated CLL (dated by TCRdb to the early 2020s). The label giving this sample's time point can be read as: around 25 months on ibrutinib. The library was obtained by the immunoSEQ multiplex PCR assay. Drawn from immuneACCESS, this table holds only the in-frame rearrangements with V and J called that TCRdb kept. Clones are partly lost; checked studies trace under half to an unresolved V gene and leave the rest unexplained. The sample profile shows roughly 180,000 clones; approximately 72% of them were found once. The top ten clonotypes cover about an eighth of the sample. Material: PBMCs, obtained after 24 months of ibrutinib treatment. The receptors originated from a human donor with chronic lymphocytic leukemia.

The V and J genes are TRBV11-2 and TRBJ1-1; D may be TRBD1 (5 bases). V lost 6 bases and J 3 bases, leaving 11 bases between the germline ends. CDR1 is SGHAT and CDR2 is FQNNGV in the germline V gene. This CDR3 is built from 13 residues. The CDR3 protein is CASSFDSYTEAFF. In DNA form, the CDR3 reads TGTGCCAGCAGTTTCGACAGCTACACTGAAGCTTTCTTT.

This clone was seen only once. V gene TRBV6-4 combines with J gene TRBJ2-6; 7 bases match TRBD1. Germline V lookup: CDR1 MRHNA, CDR2 SNTAGT. The V segment lost 5 bases and the J segment 1 base; nucleotides outside the gene matches: 5. The CDR3 is made up of 16 amino acids. The CDR3 region is CASSRNRGSGANVLTF. The CDR3 nucleotides read TGTGCCAGCAGTAGAAACAGGGGTTCTGGGGCCAACGTCCTGACTTTC.